Here is one TCR beta chain with its context. The data belong to a study of T cell changes during pregnancy in multiple sclerosis. Profiling relied on immunoSEQ multiplex PCR, and the TCRdb table lists in-frame clones only, not all of them. The sample holds tens of thousands of clones, 80% to 95% seen once. V was pared by 4 bases and J by 8 bases, with 11 bases between. The germline gives CDR1 MNHEY, CDR2 SMNVEV (reference sequence). The CDR3 consists of 13 residues. The V call is TRBV27, the J call TRBJ1-4; tentative D call: TRBD1 (5 bases). The clonotype originates from a female donor with multiple sclerosis, enrolled in a pregnancy study. The sample here was peripheral blood, taken in the second trimester of pregnancy. CDR3 amino acids: CASSSWTSEKLFF. CDR3 coding DNA: TGTGCCAGCAGTTCCTGGACATCAGAAAAACTGTTTTTT.